These 19 T cell receptor beta chains originate from one sample sequenced in a study of T cell responses to AZD1222 COVID-19 vaccine. The repertoire was sequenced with immunoSEQ multiplex PCR; TCRdb's copy has only in-frame clones and lacks some. This table has around 140,000 clones, 90% to 95% appearing once. Material: peripheral blood, obtained on day 0 of AZD1222 vaccination. The receptors derive from an adult in good health.

The gene calls are TRBV2 and TRBJ2-1; D might be TRBD1 or TRBD2, each matching 7 bases. V lost 6 bases and J lost 9, with 24 bases in between. The CDR3 spans 16 residues. Germline V gene data show CDR1 as SNHLY and CDR2 as FYNNEI. The CDR3 loop is CASRIGGGSDIFEQFF. The CDR3 nucleotides read TGTGCCAGCAGAATAGGGGGCGGGAGTGATATTTTTGAGCAGTTCTTC.

This rearrangement joins TRBV19 to TRBJ1-5, with TRBD1 as a possible D gene (6 bases). Trimming removed 6 bases from V and 6 bases from J, with 21 bases in between. Germline V CDR1 and CDR2: LNHDA, SQIVND (reference sequence). The CDR3 consists of 16 residues. The CDR3 loop reads CASSSGGGTKGQPQHF. The CDR3 coding sequence is TGTGCCAGTAGCTCCGGGGGGGGGACAAAAGGTCAGCCCCAGCATTTT.

The chain carries TRBV24-1 and TRBJ2-1; D is uncertain. The CDR3 totals 11 residues. V was shortened by 6 bases and J by 7 bases, with 6 bases between the two germline ends. CDR1 is KGHDR and CDR2 is SFDVKD in the germline V gene. The CDR3 protein is CATSLSNEQFF. In nucleotides, the CDR3 is TGTGCCACCAGTCTCTCAAATGAGCAGTTCTTC.

The gene calls are TRBV3-1 (or the pseudogene TRBV3-2) and TRBJ1-1; D not resolved. This CDR3 region has 13 residues. V was cut by 4 bases and J by 1 base, with 7 bases left in between. The germline V gene has CDR1 LGHDT and CDR2 YNNKEL (reference sequence). The chain's CDR3 is CASSPHSNTEAFF. DNA for the CDR3: TGTGCCAGCAGCCCCCACTCGAACACTGAAGCTTTCTTT.

The gene calls are TRBV3-1 (or the pseudogene TRBV3-2) and TRBJ2-2; D remains unclear. Trimming took off 1 base at V and 7 bases at J, with 4 bases between the two ends. In germline, CDR1 is LGHDT, CDR2 YNNKEL (reference sequence). CDR3 length equals 12 residues. CDR3 sequence reads: CASSQVDGELFF. The CDR3 region has the DNA TGTGCCAGCAGCCAAGTGGACGGGGAGCTGTTTTTT.

This chain joins TRBV27 and TRBJ2-7, with 10 bases lining up with TRBD1. This CDR3 comprises 15 residues. V lost 5 bases and J lost 3; bases outside the gene matches: 7. Per the germline V gene, CDR1 is MNHEY and CDR2 is SMNVEV (reference sequence). CDR3 nucleotide sequence: TGTGCCAGCAGTATGGGACAGGGGATCGGCTACGAGCAGTACTTC. Amino acids: CASSMGQGIGYEQYF.

The chain uses TRBV19 and TRBJ2-5, with D perhaps given as TRBD1 or TRBD2 (5 bases each). CDR3 size: 15 residues. Germline assignment: CDR1 LNHDA and CDR2 SQIVND (reference sequence). Trimming stripped 6 bases from V and 3 bases from J, with 17 bases between. The CDR3 loop is CASSQTPGAKETQYF. CDR3 bases: TGTGCCAGTAGCCAAACCCCCGGGGCCAAAGAGACCCAGTACTTC. Full variable domain (outside the CDR3, taken from reference TRBV19 and TRBJ2-5): DGGITQSPKYLFRKEGQNVTLSCEQNLNHDAMYWYRQDPGQGLRLIYYSQIVNDFQKGDIAEGYSVSREKKESFPLTVTSAQKNPTAFYLCASSQTPGAKETQYFGPGTRLLVL.

V is TRBV2 and J is TRBJ2-5, with D hard to call. Per the germline V gene, CDR1 is SNHLY and CDR2 is FYNNEI. CDR3 length: 11 amino acids. V dropped 6 bases and J dropped 2 bases, with 4 bases sitting between them. The CDR3 sequence: CASRMQETQYF. CDR3 sequence (DNA): TGTGCCAGCAGAATGCAAGAGACCCAGTACTTC.

The chain has TRBV14 and TRBJ2-2, with 9 nucleotides matching TRBD1. The J segment lost 6 bases and the V segment lost 3 bases, leaving 17 bases of the junction unmatched. Germline CDR1 and CDR2: SGHDN and FVKESK. This CDR3 has 19 amino acids. The CDR3 is CASSHRTAGQGKGSGELFF. In nucleotides, the CDR3 is TGTGCCAGCAGCCATCGAACCGCCGGACAGGGGAAGGGGTCCGGGGAGCTGTTTTTT.

This clone was seen only once. The chain carries TRBV6-4 and TRBJ2-3; D is unclear. The CDR3 length is 13 residues. V was cut by 4 bases and J by 0 bases, with 5 bases left in between. From germline, CDR1 is MRHNA and CDR2 SNTAGT. CDR3 DNA: TGTGCCAGCAGTGTAGCTAGCACAGATACGCAGTATTTT. Its protein is CASSVASTDTQYF.

The table lists this clone with a count of one. V is TRBV24-1 and J is TRBJ2-1; perhaps TRBD2 as D (5 bases). The CDR3 length is 14 residues. Looked up from germline, CDR1 is KGHDR and CDR2 is SFDVKD. V lost 0 bases to trimming and J lost 4 bases, with 6 bases between them. The CDR3 coding sequence is TGTGCCACCAGTGATTTGAGGGAGTACAATGAGCAGTTCTTC. This encodes CATSDLREYNEQFF.

The CDR3 bases are TGTGCCAGCAGCCTGGTGGGACAGGGGGCAGCGCCGCCCCAGCATTTT. Its translation: CASSLVGQGAAPPQHF. The chain employs TRBV7-2 and TRBJ1-5; 12 bases are a match to TRBD1. CDR1 SGHTA and CDR2 FQGNSA come from the germline V gene. With V trimmed by 5 bases and J by 9 bases, 11 bases remained unmatched. The CDR3 sequence is 16 residues long.

V usage is TRBV6-1 and J usage is TRBJ2-1, with 8 bases that match TRBD2. The CDR3 is made up of 16 amino acids. Germline CDR1 reads MNHNS; CDR2 reads SASEGT. Germline trimming cut 1 base from V and 2 bases from J; bases unmatched to any gene: 4. The CDR3 nucleotides read TGTGCCAGCAGTGAAGGGAGCGGGAGCCCCTACAATGAGCAGTTCTTC. Translation: CASSEGSGSPYNEQFF.

This clone was detected a few times. The V and J genes are TRBV7-2 and TRBJ2-6; 15 nucleotides align to TRBD2. CDR1 is SGHTA and CDR2 is FQGNSA in the germline V gene. The trim removed 4 bases at V and 1 base at J, leaving 2 bases unmatched. The CDR3 spans 18 residues. CDR3 DNA sequence: TGTGCCAGCAGCTCGGGACTAGCGGGAGGATCTGGGGCCAACGTCCTGACTTTC. Translated: CASSSGLAGGSGANVLTF.

The chain links TRBV30 to TRBJ2-2; D gene unclear. The CDR3 runs 13 residues. V dropped 4 bases and J dropped 6 bases, with 12 bases sitting between them. CDR1 and CDR2 from the germline V gene are GTSNPN and SVGIG (reference sequence). The CDR3 coding sequence is TGTGCCTGGATTAGGTCTCTTCCCGGGGAGCTGTTTTTT. Amino acid sequence: CAWIRSLPGELFF.

This clone was recorded only once. The chain links TRBV6-5 to TRBJ1-2; possible D gene TRBD1, 6 bases. The CDR3 extends over 15 amino acids. The V end lost 4 bases, the J end lost 4 bases, and 16 bases lay between the germline ends. Germline V gene lookup returns CDR1 MNHEY and CDR2 SVGAGI. The CDR3 DNA follows: TGTGCCAGCAGTTTACTCGGGGGGCGCAGCTATGGCTACACCTTC. As protein: CASSLLGGRSYGYTF.

The chain carries TRBV27 and TRBJ2-2; D gene uncertain. Germline V lookup: CDR1 MNHEY, CDR2 SMNVEV (reference sequence). This CDR3 is built from 13 residues. V was pared by 1 base and J by 5 bases, with 5 bases between. The CDR3 DNA reads as TGTGCCAGCAGTTTATACAGAACCGGGGAGCTGTTTTTT. Translated: CASSLYRTGELFF.

This clone was observed once. The chain uses TRBV6-5 and TRBJ1-1; D gene unclear. From germline, CDR1 is MNHEY and CDR2 SVGAGI. Deletions cut 6 bases from V and 7 bases from J, with 15 bases between. This CDR3 has 13 residues. DNA of the CDR3: TGTGCCAGCAGCCGTCGGGATGGTATTGAAGCTTTCTTT. Residues: CASSRRDGIEAFF.

For the CDR3, the DNA is TGTGCCAGCAGCTCCGGAACAGTGGACACCGGGGAGCTGTTTTTT. Its translation: CASSSGTVDTGELFF. The chain has TRBV11-2 and TRBJ2-2; D not certain. The CDR3 loop spans 15 amino acids. Trimming stripped 4 bases from V and 3 bases from J, with 12 bases between. Germline-derived CDR1 and CDR2 are SGHAT and FQNNGV.